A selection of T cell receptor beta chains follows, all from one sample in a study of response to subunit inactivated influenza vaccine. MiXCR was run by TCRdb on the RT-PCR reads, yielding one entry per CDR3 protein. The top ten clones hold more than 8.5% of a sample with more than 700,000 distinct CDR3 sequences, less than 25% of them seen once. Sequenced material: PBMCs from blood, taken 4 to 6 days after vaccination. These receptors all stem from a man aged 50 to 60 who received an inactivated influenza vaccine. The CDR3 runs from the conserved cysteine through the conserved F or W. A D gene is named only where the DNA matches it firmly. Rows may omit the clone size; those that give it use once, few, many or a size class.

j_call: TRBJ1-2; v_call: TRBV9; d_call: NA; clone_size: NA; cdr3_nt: TGTGCCAGCAGCGTAGGAGGGATTAATAACTATGGCTACACCTTC; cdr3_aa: CASSVGGINNYGYTF
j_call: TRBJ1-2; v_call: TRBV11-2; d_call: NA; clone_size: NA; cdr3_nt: TGTGCCAGCAGCCCCGGAACCCCCCGCTATGGCTACACCTTC; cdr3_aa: CASSPGTPRYGYTF
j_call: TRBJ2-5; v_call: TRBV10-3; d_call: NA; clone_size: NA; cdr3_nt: TGTGCCATCAGTGTCGGGGGAGGAAAAGAGACCCAGTACTTC; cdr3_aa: CAISVGGGKETQYF
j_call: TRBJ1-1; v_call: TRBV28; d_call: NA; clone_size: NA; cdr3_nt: TGTGCCAGCTGGAATGGCAGGGATGGCACTGAAGCTTTCTTT; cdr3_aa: CASWNGRDGTEAFF
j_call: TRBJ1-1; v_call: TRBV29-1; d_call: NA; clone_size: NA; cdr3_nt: TGCAGCGTTGTATTCTGGGCGAACACTGAAGCTTTCTTT; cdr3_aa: CSVVFWANTEAFF
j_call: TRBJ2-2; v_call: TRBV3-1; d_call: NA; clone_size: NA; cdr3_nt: TGTGCCAGCAGCCAAGGACTGGGGGAGCTGTTTTTT; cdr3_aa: CASSQGLGELFF
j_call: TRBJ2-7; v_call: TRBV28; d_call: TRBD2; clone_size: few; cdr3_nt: TGTGCCAGCAGTTCTCGTCAATTAGCGGGAGTGAAGGAGCAGTACTTC; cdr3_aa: CASSSRQLAGVKEQYF
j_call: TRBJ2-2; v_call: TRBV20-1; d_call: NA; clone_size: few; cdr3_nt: TGCAGTGCTAGAGATGGGGGTCACTGGGAGCTGTTTTTT; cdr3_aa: CSARDGGHWELFF
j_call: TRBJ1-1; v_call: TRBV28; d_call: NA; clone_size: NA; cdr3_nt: TGTGCCAGCACCCTGTGGGGGGTCACTGAAGCTTTCTTT; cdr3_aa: CASTLWGVTEAFF
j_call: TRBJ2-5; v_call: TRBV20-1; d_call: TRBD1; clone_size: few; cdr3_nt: TGCAGTGCTAGAGCCGGGACAGGGGGCGACGGGACCCAGTACTTC; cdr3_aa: CSARAGTGGDGTQYF
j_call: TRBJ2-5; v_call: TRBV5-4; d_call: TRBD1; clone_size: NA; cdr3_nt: TGTGCCAGCAGCGGAACAGGGGAAGAAGAGACCCAGTACTTC; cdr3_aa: CASSGTGEEETQYF
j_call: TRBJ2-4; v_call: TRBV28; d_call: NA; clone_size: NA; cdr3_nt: TGTGCCAGCAGTTTGGGGAGTCCAGGGATAGCCAAAAACATTCAGTACTTC; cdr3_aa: CASSLGSPGIAKNIQYF
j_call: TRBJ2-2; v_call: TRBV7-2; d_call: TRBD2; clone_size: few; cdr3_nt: TGTGCCAGCAGCCAGCCTAGCGGGGGGGCGATCGGGGAGCTGTTTTTT; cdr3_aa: CASSQPSGGAIGELFF
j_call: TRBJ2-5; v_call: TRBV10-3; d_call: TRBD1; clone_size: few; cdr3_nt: TGTGCCATCAGTGAGTGGGACAGGACCCTAATGGGAGAGACCCAGTACTTC; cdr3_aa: CAISEWDRTLMGETQYF
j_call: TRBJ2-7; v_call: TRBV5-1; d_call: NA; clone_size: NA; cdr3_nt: TGCGCCAGCAGCTTGACAGCGAGCTCCTACGAGCAGTACTTC; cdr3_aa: CASSLTASSYEQYF
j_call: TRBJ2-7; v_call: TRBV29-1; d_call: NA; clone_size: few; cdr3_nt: TGCAGCGTTGCAGGTTCCTACTCCTACGAGCAGTACTTC; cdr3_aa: CSVAGSYSYEQYF
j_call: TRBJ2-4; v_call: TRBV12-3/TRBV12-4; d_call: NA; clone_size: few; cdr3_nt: TGTGCCAGCAGAGAACAAGCAGCCAAAAACATTCAGTACTTC; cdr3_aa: CASREQAAKNIQYF
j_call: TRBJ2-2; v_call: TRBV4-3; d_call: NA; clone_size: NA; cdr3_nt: TGCGCCAGCAGCCAAGATCCGCCCTGGACAGAGACCGGGGAGCTGTTTTTT; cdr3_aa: CASSQDPPWTETGELFF
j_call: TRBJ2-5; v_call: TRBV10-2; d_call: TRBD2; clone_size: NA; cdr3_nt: TGCGCCAGCAGTGAAACGGGGGGCCAAGAGACCCAGTACTTC; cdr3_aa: CASSETGGQETQYF
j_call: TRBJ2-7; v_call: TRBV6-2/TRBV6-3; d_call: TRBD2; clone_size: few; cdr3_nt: TGTGCCAGCAGTAGAGAGGCGGTACTAGCGGGAAGGTACGAGCAGTACTTC; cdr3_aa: CASSREAVLAGRYEQYF
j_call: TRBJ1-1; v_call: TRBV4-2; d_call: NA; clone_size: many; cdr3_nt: TGTGCCAGCAGCCAGGCGGACATCCAGAACACTGAAGCTTTCTTT; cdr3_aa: CASSQADIQNTEAFF
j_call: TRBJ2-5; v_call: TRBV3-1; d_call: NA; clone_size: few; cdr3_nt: TGTGCCAGCAGCCAAGGTATAGCGGCCGGAGAGACCCAGTACTTC; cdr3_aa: CASSQGIAAGETQYF
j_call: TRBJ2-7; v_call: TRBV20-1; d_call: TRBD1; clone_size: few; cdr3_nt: TGCAGTGCTAGAGATCCAGGACAGGGCGACGAGCAGTACTTC; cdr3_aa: CSARDPGQGDEQYF
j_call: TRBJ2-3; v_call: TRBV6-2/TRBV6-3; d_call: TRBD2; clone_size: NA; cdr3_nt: TGTGCCAGCAGTTACCCGCTAGCGGGGTACTTAGGAGATACGCAGTATTTT; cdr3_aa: CASSYPLAGYLGDTQYF
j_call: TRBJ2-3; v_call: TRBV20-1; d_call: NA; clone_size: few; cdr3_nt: TGCAGTGCACCACCCCCAGGGAGACGCACAGATACGCAGTATTTT; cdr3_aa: CSAPPPGRRTDTQYF
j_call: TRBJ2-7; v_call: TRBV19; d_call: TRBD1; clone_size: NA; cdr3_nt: TGTGCCAGTAGTAACCGACAGGGTTACGAGCAGTACTTC; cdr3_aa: CASSNRQGYEQYF
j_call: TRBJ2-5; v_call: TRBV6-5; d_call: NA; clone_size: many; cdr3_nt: TGTGCCAGCAGTTACGGAGGGGAAACCCAGTACTTC; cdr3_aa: CASSYGGETQYF
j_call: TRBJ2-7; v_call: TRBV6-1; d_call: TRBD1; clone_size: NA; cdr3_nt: TGTGCCAGCAGTACCCTCGACAGGGTTCAGGACGAGCAGTACTTC; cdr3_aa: CASSTLDRVQDEQYF
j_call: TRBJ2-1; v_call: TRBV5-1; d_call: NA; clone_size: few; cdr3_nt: TGCGCCAGTCGAAGATGGTCACAGGGAGGTGAGCAGTTCTTC; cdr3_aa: CASRRWSQGGEQFF
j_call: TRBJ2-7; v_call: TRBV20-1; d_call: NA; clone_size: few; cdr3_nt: TGCAGTGCTAACCGGGACTTTACTCACGAGCAGTACTTC; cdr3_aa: CSANRDFTHEQYF
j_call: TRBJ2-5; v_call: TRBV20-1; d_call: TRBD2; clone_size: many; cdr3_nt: TGCAGTGCCCAGGCACTAGCGGGGGGTACGGAGACCCAGTACTTC; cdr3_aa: CSAQALAGGTETQYF
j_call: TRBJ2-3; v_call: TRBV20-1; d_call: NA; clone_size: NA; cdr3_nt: TGCAGTGCTAAAGTCGGACCCCCGGGGGATACGCAGTATTTT; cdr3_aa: CSAKVGPPGDTQYF
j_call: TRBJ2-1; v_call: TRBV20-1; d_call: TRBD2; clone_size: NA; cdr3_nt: TGCGGGGGACTAGCGGTTAACAATGAGCAGTTCTTC; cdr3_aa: CGGLAVNNEQFF
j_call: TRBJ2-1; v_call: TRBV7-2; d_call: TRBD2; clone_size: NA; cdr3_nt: TGTGCCAGCAGCTTAGGCCTTAGCGGGCGGGAGCAGTTCTTC; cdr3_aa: CASSLGLSGREQFF
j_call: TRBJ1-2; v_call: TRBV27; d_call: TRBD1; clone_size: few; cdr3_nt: TGTGCCAGCAGACCTTACACAGGGGGCTTCTATGGCTACACCTTC; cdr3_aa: CASRPYTGGFYGYTF
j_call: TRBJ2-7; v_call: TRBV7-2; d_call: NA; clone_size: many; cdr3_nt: TGTGCCAGCAGCTTAGCCCGTGTGCAGAGCTCCTACGAGCAGTACTTC; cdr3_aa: CASSLARVQSSYEQYF
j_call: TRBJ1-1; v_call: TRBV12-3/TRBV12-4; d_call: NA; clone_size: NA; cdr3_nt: TGTGCCAGCAGTTTAGTGACTGAGACTGAAGCTTTCTTT; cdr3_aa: CASSLVTETEAFF
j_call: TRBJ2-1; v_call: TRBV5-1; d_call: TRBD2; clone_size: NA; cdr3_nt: TGCGCCAGCAGCTTGGGGTGGACTAGCAACCACAATGAGCAGTTCTTC; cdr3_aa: CASSLGWTSNHNEQFF
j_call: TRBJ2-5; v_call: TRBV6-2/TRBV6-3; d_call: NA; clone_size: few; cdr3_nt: TGTGCCAGCACGTGGCAGTACCAAGAGACCCAGTACTTC; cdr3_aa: CASTWQYQETQYF
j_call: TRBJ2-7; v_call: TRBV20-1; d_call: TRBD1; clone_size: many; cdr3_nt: TGCAGTGCTTTACCTCGACAGGGGCGCTACTACGAGCAGTACTTC; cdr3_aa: CSALPRQGRYYEQYF
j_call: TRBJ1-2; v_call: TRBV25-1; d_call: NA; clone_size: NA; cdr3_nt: TGTGCCAGCAGTGACCGGACAAAAACCTCCTACACCTTC; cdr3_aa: CASSDRTKTSYTF
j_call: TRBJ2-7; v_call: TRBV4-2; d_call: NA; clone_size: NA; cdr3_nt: TGTGCCAGCAGCCAAGAATCGGCGACAGCTTACGAGCAGTACTTC; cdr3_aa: CASSQESATAYEQYF
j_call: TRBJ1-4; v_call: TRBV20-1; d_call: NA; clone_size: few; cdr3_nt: TGCAGTGCTGATAGGGGAGATGAAAAACTGTTTTTT; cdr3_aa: CSADRGDEKLFF
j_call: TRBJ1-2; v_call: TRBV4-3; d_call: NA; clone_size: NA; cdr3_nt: TGCGCCAGCAGCCAAGTTAGCGGCGTTCAGACTTTTAACTATGGCTACACCTTC; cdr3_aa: CASSQVSGVQTFNYGYTF
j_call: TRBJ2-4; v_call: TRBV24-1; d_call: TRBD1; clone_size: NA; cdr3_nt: TGTGCCACCAGTGATTTTCCCGGACAGGGGCTATACTTC; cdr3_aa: CATSDFPGQGLYF
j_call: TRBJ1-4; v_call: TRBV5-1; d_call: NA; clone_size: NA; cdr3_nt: TGCGCCAGCAGACCCACTACAACTAAGAATGAAAAACTGTTTTTT; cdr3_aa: CASRPTTTKNEKLFF
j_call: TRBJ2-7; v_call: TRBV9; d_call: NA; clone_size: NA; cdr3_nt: TGTGCCAGCAGCGTAGATGGCGGTTTTTCCTACGAGCAGTACTTC; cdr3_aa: CASSVDGGFSYEQYF